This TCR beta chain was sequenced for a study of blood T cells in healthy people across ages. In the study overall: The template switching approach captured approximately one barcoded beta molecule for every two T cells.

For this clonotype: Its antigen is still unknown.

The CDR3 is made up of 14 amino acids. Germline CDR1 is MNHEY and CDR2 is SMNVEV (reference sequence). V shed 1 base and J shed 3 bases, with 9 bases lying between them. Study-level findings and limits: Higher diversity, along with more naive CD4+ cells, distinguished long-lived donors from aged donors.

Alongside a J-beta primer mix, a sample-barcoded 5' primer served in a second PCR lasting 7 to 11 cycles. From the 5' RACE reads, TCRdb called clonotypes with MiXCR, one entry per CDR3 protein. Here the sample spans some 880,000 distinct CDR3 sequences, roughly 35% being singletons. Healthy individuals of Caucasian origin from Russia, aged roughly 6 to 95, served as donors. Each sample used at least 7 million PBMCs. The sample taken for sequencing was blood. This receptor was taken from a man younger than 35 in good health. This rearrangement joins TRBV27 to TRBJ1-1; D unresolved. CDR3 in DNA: TGTGCCAGCAGTTTATTAAGGAGAGACACTGAAGCTTTCTTT. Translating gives CASSLLRRDTEAFF.